This section outlines one T cell receptor (beta chain) sequence together with its context. In the original processing: Amplified reference gene primers provided the basis for estimating nucleated cell counts. Here immunoSEQ multiplex PCR was the method, and the copy in TCRdb shows in-frame clones only, minus some. For V, J and clone size, that table is used; D and trimming come from the DNA. The table has some 67,000 clones, approximately 88% seen once. The length of the CDR3 is 15 residues. Germline loops: CDR1 LGHNA, CDR2 YNFKEQ. The V and J ends lost 1 base and 2 bases respectively, with 6 bases between them. The sample is drawn from a study of blood T cell repertoires in COVID-19. On the study more broadly: Acute and convalescent COVID-19 specimens originated in the United States, Italy and Spain. PBMCs, B-cell-depleted T cells, or T cells provided the cDNA or gDNA that made up the material.

What was sequenced was peripheral blood. The chain joins TRBV4-2 to TRBJ2-6; D gene uncertain. The TCR sequence derives from a woman aged 55-69 years with acute or convalescent COVID-19. CDR3 DNA: TGTGCCAGCAGCCAAGTTGCGGCTGGGGCCAACGTCCTGACTTTC. Translating it yields CASSQVAAGANVLTF.